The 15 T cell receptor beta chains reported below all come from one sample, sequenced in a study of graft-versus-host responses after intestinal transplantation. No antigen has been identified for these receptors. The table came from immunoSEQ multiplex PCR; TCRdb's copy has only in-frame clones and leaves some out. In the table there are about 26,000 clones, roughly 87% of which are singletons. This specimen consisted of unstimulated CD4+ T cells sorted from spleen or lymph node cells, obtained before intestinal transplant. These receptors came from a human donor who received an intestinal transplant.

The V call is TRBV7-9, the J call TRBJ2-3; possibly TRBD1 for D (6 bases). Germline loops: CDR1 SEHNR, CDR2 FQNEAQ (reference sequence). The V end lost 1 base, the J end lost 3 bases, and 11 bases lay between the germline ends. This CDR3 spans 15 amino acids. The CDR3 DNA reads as TGTGCCAGCAGCTTAGACAGGGCCTCGACAGATACGCAGTATTTT. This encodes CASSLDRASTDTQYF.

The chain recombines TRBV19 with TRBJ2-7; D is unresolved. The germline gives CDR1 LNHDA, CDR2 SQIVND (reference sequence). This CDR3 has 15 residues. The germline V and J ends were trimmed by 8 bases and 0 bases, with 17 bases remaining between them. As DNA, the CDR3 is TGTGCCAGTTCCCCTTGGACGGAGAGCTCCTACGAGCAGTACTTC. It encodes CASSPWTESSYEQYF.

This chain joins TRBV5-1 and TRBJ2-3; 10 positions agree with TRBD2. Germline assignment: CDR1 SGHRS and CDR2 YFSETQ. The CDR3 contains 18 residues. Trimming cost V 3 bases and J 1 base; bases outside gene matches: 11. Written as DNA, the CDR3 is TGCGCCAGCAGCTCCAGCCCTAGCGGGAGTCGAGGCACAGATACGCAGTATTTT. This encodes CASSSSPSGSRGTDTQYF.

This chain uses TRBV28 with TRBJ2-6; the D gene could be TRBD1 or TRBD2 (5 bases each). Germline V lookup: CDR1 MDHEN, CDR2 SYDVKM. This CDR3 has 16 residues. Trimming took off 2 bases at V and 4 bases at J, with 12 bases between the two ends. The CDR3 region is CASSLAGAAGANVLTF. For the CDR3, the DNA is TGTGCCAGCAGTTTAGCCGGGGCGGCGGGGGCCAACGTCCTGACTTTC.

The CDR3 DNA reads as TGTGCCAGCAGTCCGCCCCGGGAGGGGTTGGGGGTGACCCAGTACTTC. The encoded protein is CASSPPREGLGVTQYF. This sequence joins TRBV27 and TRBJ2-5, with 8 positions matching TRBD2. From germline, CDR1 is MNHEY and CDR2 SMNVEV (reference sequence). There are 16 residues in the CDR3. The V segment lost 5 bases and the J segment 7 bases; nucleotides outside the gene matches: 15.

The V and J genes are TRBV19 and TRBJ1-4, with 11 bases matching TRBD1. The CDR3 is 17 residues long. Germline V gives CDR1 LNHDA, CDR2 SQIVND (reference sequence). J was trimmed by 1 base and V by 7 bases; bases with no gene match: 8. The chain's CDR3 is CASKTGQGAQTNEKLFF. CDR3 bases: TGTGCCAGTAAGACCGGACAGGGGGCGCAAACTAATGAAAAACTGTTTTTT.

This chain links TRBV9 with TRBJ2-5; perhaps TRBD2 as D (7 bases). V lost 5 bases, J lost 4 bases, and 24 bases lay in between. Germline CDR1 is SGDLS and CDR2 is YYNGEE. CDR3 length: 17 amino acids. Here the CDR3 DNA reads TGTGCCAGCAGTATAGACCTTGGCGGGGGCCTCATAGAGACCCAGTACTTC. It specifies CASSIDLGGGLIETQYF.

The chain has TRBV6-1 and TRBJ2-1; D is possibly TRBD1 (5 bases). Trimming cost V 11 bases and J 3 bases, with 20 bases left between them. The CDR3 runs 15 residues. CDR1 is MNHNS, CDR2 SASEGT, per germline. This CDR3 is CAGIIRVRHYNEQFF. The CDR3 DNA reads TGTGCCGGCATCATCAGGGTTCGCCACTACAATGAGCAGTTCTTC.

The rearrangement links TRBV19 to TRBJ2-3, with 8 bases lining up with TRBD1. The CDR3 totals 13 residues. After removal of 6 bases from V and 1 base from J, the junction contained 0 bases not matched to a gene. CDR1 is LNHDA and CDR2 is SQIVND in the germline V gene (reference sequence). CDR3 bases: TGTGCCAGTAGGGACAGGGGCACAGATACGCAGTATTTT. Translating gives CASRDRGTDTQYF. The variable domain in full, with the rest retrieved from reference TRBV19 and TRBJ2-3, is DGGITQSPKYLFRKEGQNVTLSCEQNLNHDAMYWYRQDPGQGLRLIYYSQIVNDFQKGDIAEGYSVSREKKESFPLTVTSAQKNPTAFYLCASRDRGTDTQYFGPGTRLTVL.

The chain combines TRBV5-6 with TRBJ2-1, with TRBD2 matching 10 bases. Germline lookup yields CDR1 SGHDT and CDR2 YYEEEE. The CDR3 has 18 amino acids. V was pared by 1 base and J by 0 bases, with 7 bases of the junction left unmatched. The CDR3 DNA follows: TGTGCCAGCAGCTTGCTAGCGGGAGTTCCCCTCTCCTACAATGAGCAGTTCTTC. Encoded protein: CASSLLAGVPLSYNEQFF.

CDR3 protein: CATTGYTDTQYF. CDR3 DNA: TGTGCCACCACAGGGTACACAGATACGCAGTATTTT. The chain joins TRBV6-1 to TRBJ2-3, with D perhaps matching TRBD1 (6 bases). This CDR3 is 12 amino acids long. In germline, CDR1 is MNHNS, CDR2 SASEGT. The ends were cut back, 10 bases at V and 2 bases at J, with 10 bases in the middle.

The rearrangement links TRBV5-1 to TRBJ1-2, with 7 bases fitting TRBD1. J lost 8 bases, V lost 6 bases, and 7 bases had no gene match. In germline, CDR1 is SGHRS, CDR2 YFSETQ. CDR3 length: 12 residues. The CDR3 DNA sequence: TGCGCCAGCAAAGAGGGGGCGGTGGGCTACACCTTC. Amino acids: CASKEGAVGYTF.

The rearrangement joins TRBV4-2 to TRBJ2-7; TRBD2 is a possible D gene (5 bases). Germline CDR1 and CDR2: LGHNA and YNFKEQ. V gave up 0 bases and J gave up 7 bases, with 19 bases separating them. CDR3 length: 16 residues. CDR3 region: CASSQEVVPDYVEQYF. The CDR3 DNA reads TGTGCCAGCAGCCAAGAGGTCGTTCCAGACTACGTGGAGCAGTACTTC.

DNA for the CDR3: TGTGCCAGCAGCAAGCGAGGCCCCTCGGATACGCAGTATTTT. This gives the protein CASSKRGPSDTQYF. The gene calls are TRBV5-4 and TRBJ2-3; no clear D. Germline lookup yields CDR1 SGHNT and CDR2 YYREEE (reference sequence). CDR3 length: 14 residues. Trimming stripped 4 bases from V and 6 bases from J, with 15 bases between.

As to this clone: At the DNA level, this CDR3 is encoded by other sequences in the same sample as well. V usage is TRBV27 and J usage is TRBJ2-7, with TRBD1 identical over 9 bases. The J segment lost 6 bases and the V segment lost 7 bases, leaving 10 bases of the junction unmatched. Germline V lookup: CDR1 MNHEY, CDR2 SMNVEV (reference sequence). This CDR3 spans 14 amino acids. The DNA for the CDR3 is TGTGCCAGCAACACCAGACAGGGGGGGGGCGAGCAGTACTTC. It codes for CASNTRQGGGEQYF.